Shown below are 6 T cell receptor beta chains from a single sample sequenced in a study of T cell repertoires in cytomegalovirus infection. TCRdb reprocessed the reads with MiXCR, giving one entry per CDR3 protein. The sample contains roughly 500,000 distinct CDR3 sequences, approximately 11% of which appear only once. The sequencing input was PBMCs. These receptors were taken from a human donor in good health (CMV status not recorded). Some clones in this sample may be carry-over from other donors' samples.

This clonotype came up many times. This chain connects TRBV12-5 to TRBJ2-5; possibly TRBD2 for D (7 bases). Trimming removed 3 bases from V and 5 bases from J, with 19 bases in between. CDR1 is LGHNT, CDR2 FRNRAP, per germline. This CDR3 is 16 amino acids long. For the CDR3, the DNA is TGTGCTAGTGGTTTCGGGGGGCGTTACGAGGGGGAGACCCAGTACTTC. Translated, it gives CASGFGGRYEGETQYF.

This clonotype turned up a few times. The V gene is TRBV20-1, the J gene TRBJ2-3, with 7 positions matching TRBD1. The CDR3 is made up of 14 amino acids. The junction had 6 bases not matched to a gene; V was cut back by 2 bases and J by 4 bases. Germline V gene lookup returns CDR1 DFQATT and CDR2 SNEGSKA (reference sequence). CDR3 coding DNA: TGCAGTGCTAGAAAACCGACAGGGCCAGATACGCAGTATTTT. As protein: CSARKPTGPDTQYF.

This clonotype was seen ten or more times. The chain's CDR3 is CASSQDGTAMNTEAFF. CDR3 DNA sequence: TGTGCCAGCAGCCAAGATGGGACAGCGATGAACACTGAAGCTTTCTTT. The chain employs TRBV4-2 and TRBJ1-1; 7 nucleotides line up with TRBD1. The CDR3 runs to 16 residues. The V gene's germline CDR1 is LGHNA and CDR2 YNFKEQ. V lost 0 bases, J lost 0 bases, and 4 bases stayed unmatched.

This chain uses TRBV6-6 with TRBJ2-2, with 7 bases aligning to TRBD1. The germline V gene has CDR1 MNHNY and CDR2 SVGAGI (reference sequence). The length of the CDR3 is 15 residues. Trimming took 10 bases from V and 1 from J; bases not matched to a gene: 9. CDR3 bases: TGTGCCACCGTTCGGGACAGCGAGAACACCGGGGAGCTGTTTTTT. Its translation: CATVRDSENTGELFF.

The genes are TRBV20-1 and TRBJ2-1; tentative D call: TRBD2 (5 bases). V lost 6 bases and J 0 bases, leaving 12 bases between the germline ends. CDR3 length equals 14 residues. From germline, CDR1 is DFQATT and CDR2 SNEGSKA (reference sequence). The CDR3 loop is CSAPSGGSYNEQFF. The CDR3 region has the DNA TGCAGTGCCCCAAGCGGTGGCTCCTACAATGAGCAGTTCTTC.

This clonotype was counted at least ten times. The V call is TRBV20-1, the J call TRBJ2-7, with no clear D. Trimming took 6 bases from V and 4 from J, leaving 10 bases between them. The CDR3 covers 11 residues. Germline values: CDR1 DFQATT, CDR2 SNEGSKA (reference sequence). Here the CDR3 DNA reads TGCAGTGCCGACCAGGCTTACGAGCAGTACTTC. Translation gives CSADQAYEQYF.